This T cell receptor (beta chain) was captured by sequencing in a study of CXCR3-negative and CXCR3-positive naive CD8 T cells. Study findings and constraints: Comparison of naive cells showed more hydrophobic TRB CDR3s in CXCR3-positive than in CXCR3-negative naive cells. For naive cells, CXCR3-negative and CXCR3-positive subsets had similar TRBV-TRBJ usage; for memory cells, usage differed. In both naive subsets diversity was comparably high, whereas memory CD8+ cells showed much lower diversity.

To note about this clonotype: Antigen specificity is unknown.

At a few hundred thousand cells each, triplicate sorts were carried out for each CD8+ T cell subset. Libraries were UMI-labeled 5' RACE TRB cDNA. From the 5' RACE reads, TCRdb lists one entry per CDR3 protein and no DNA. Recorded here are around 80,000 distinct CDR3 sequences; the top ten clones represent approximately 0.62%. There are 12 residues in the CDR3. The chain links TRBV12-3 or TRBV12-4 to TRBJ1-1. The sequence was collected from a human donor in good health. Some clones in this sample may be carry-over from other donors' samples. Sequenced input: naive CXCR3+ CD8+ T cells from blood. As for subset: CD45RO-CCR7+CD27+CD95- naive CD8+ T cells expressing CXCR3 (TNR3+). The CDR3 reads CASSFDNTEAFF.